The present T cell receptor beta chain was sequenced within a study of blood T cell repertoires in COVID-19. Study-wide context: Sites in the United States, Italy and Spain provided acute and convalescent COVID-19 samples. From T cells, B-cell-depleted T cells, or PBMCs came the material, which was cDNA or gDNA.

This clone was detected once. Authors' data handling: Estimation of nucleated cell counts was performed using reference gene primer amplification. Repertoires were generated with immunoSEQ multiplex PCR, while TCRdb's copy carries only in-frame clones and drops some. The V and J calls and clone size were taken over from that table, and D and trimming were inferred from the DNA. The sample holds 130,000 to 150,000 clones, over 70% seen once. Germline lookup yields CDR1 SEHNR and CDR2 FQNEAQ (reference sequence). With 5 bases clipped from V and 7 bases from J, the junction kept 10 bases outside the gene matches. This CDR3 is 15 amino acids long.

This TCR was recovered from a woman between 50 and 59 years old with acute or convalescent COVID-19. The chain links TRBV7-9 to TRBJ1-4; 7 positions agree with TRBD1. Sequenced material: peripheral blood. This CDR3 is CASSEGAALPEKLFF. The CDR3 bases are TGTGCCAGCAGCGAGGGGGCTGCCCTCCCTGAAAAACTGTTTTTT.